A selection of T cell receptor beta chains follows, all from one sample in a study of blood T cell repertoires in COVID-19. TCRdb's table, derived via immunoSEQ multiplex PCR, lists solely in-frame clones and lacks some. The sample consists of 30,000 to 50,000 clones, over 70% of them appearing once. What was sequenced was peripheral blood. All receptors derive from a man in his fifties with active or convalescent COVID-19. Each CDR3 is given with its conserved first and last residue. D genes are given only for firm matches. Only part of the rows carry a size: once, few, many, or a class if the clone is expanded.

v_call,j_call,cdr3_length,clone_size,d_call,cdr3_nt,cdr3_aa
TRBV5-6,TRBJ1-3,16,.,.,TGTGCCAGCAGCTTGGGCGGGCCCCTTTTGGGAAACACCATATATTTT,CASSLGGPLLGNTIYF
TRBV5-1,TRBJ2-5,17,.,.,TGCGCCAGCAGCTTCGCAGGGGTCGGTAGTGAAGAAGAGACCCAGTACTTC,CASSFAGVGSEEETQYF
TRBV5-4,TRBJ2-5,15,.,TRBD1,TGTGCCAGCAGCTTGACGGGACAGCCCCAAGAGACCCAGTACTTC,CASSLTGQPQETQYF
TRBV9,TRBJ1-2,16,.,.,TGTGCCAGCAGCGTAGCAGCGGAGGGTAGCTTTTGGGGCTACACCTTC,CASSVAAEGSFWGYTF
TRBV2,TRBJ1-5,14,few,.,TGTGCCAGCAGTGACGACAGATTTTATCAGCCCCAGCATTTT,CASSDDRFYQPQHF
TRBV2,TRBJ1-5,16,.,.,TGTGCCAGCCGACCCCGGGGGGGGGCCAACAATCAGCCCCAGCATTTT,CASRPRGGANNQPQHF
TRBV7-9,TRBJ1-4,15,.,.,TGTGCCAGCAGCTTAGCGCGGGGCCAGGATGAAAAACTGTTTTTT,CASSLARGQDEKLFF
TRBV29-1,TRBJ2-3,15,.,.,TGCAGCGTTGACCTGACAGGGACTGGCACAGATACGCAGTATTTT,CSVDLTGTGTDTQYF
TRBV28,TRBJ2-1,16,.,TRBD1,TGTGCCAGCAGTTCAACAGGGGGCGGAGGGTCCAATGAGCAGTTCTTC,CASSSTGGGGSNEQFF
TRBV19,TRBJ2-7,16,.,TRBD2,TGTGCCAGCAAAAATGTGGGAACTAGCGGGAGTTACGAGCAGTACTTC,CASKNVGTSGSYEQYF
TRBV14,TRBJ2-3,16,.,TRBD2,TGTGCCAGCAGCCGATTACTAGCGGGAGAAAGAGATACGCAGTATTTT,CASSRLLAGERDTQYF
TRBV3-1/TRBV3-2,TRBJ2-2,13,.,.,TGTGCCAGCAGCCCCAGGGGTGGAGGGGAGCTGTTTTTT,CASSPRGGGELFF
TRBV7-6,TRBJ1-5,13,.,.,TGTGCCAGCAGCTTAACAGGAGATCAGCCCCAGCATTTT,CASSLTGDQPQHF
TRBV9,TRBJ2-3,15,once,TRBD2,TGTGCCAGCAGCGCAGGACTAGCGGGGGGGGATACGCAGTATTTT,CASSAGLAGGDTQYF
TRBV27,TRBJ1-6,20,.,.,TGTGCCAGCAGTTTAATAACCCAGAGCGCAAAGAGCTCCTATAATTCACCCCTCCACTTT,CASSLITQSAKSSYNSPLHF
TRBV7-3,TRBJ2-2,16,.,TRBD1,TGTGCCAGCAGCCTCGGGGCAGGGGGCGGCACCGGGGAGCTGTTTTTT,CASSLGAGGGTGELFF
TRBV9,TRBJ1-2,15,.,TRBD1,TGTGCCAGCAGCGTGGACCCGGGGACAGGGAGAGGCTACACCTTC,CASSVDPGTGRGYTF
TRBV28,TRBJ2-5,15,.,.,TGTGCCAGCAGTTTTCGGTTTCTGTTCGGGGAGACCCAGTACTTC,CASSFRFLFGETQYF
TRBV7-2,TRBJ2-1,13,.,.,TGTGCCAGCAGCTTAGAAGCGGAGAATGAGCAGTTCTTC,CASSLEAENEQFF
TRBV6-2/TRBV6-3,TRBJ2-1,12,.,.,TGTGCCAGCAGTTGGCCCAGGAATGAGCAGTTCTTC,CASSWPRNEQFF
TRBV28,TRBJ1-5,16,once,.,TGTGCCAGCAGTCCCCGTGGGGGGGGGCGAGGGGAACCCCAGCATTTT,CASSPRGGGRGEPQHF
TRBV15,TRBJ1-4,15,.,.,TGTGCCACCAGCATAGACCCCGGCGGGAGTGAAAAACTGTTTTTT,CATSIDPGGSEKLFF
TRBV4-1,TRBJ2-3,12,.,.,TGCGCCAGCAGCCAAAGTACGGGTACGCAGTATTTT,CASSQSTGTQYF
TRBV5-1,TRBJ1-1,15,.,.,TGCGCCAGCAGCGCCCCCGGCCTCAGAGGATATGAAGCTTTCTTT,CASSAPGLRGYEAFF
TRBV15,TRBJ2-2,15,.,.,TGTGCCACCAGCAGAGATCGGTACGGGACCGGGGAGCTGTTTTTT,CATSRDRYGTGELFF
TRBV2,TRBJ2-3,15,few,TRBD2,TGTGCCAGCAGTTGGACTAGCGTTGAAGCCGATACGCAGTATTTT,CASSWTSVEADTQYF
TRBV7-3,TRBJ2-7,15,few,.,TGTGCCAGCAGCTTATCGGGACTTTACTCCTACGAGCAGTACTTC,CASSLSGLYSYEQYF
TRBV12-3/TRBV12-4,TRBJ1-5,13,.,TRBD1,TGTGCCAGCGGACAGGGGGCAGTCCAGCCCCAGCATTTT,CASGQGAVQPQHF
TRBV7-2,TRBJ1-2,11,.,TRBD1,TGTGCCAGCAGCACGGACAGGGTCTACACCTTC,CASSTDRVYTF
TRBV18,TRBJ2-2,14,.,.,TGTGCCAGCTCACCAGCTCAGGGGACCGGGGAGCTGTTTTTT,CASSPAQGTGELFF
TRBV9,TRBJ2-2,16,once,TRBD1,TGTGCCAGCAGCGTAAAGGGTACAGGGGCCTACGGGGAGCTGTTTTTT,CASSVKGTGAYGELFF
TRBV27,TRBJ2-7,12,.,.,TGTGCCACCTACAGTAGCTCCTACGAGCAGTACTTC,CATYSSSYEQYF
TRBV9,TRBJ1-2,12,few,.,TGTGCCAGCAGCCAAAAAAACTATGGCTACACCTTC,CASSQKNYGYTF
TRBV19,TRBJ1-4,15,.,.,TGTGCCAGTAGCCCCCCCGACCTCCAGGGGGAAAAACTGTTTTTT,CASSPPDLQGEKLFF
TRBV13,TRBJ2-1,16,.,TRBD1,TGTGCCAGCAGCTGGGACAGGGGATATACCTACAATGAGCAGTTCTTC,CASSWDRGYTYNEQFF
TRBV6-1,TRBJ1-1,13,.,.,TGTGCCAGCAGTGAAGTGCAGGACACTGAAGCTTTCTTT,CASSEVQDTEAFF
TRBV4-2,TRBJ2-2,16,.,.,TGTGCCAGCAGCTTCAAAGACGGAGCGGGCACCGGGGAGCTGTTTTTT,CASSFKDGAGTGELFF
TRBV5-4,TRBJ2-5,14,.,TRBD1,TGTGCCAGCAGCTCGACAGGGGACAGAGAGACCCAGTACTTC,CASSSTGDRETQYF
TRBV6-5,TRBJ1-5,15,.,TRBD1,TGTGCCAGCAGTAACTGGGACAGAACGAATCAGCCCCAGCATTTT,CASSNWDRTNQPQHF
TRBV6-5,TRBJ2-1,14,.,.,TGTGCCAGCAGGCGACAGGATGTAGGGAATGAGCAGTTCTTC,CASRRQDVGNEQFF
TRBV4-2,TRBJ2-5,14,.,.,TGTGCCAGCAGCCAAGGCCGCGAATCCGAGACCCAGTACTTC,CASSQGRESETQYF
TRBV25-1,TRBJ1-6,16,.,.,TGTGCCAGCAGTGAAACATGGGGCCTTGGTAATTCACCCCTCCACTTT,CASSETWGLGNSPLHF
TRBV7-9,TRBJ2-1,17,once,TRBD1,TGTGCCAGCAGCTTACCCACGACAGGGGGGTTGAACAATGAGCAGTTCTTC,CASSLPTTGGLNNEQFF
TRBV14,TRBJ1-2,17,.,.,TGTGCCAGCAGCCAAAACCCCCCGGGGGTTTCTAACTATGGCTACACCTTC,CASSQNPPGVSNYGYTF
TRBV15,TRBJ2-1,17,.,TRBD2,TGTGCCACCAGCAGAGAAATTACTAGCGCAGCCTACAATGAGCAGTTCTTC,CATSREITSAAYNEQFF
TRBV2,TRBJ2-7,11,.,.,TGTGCCAGCAGAGAGGATCGCGAGCAGTACTTC,CASREDREQYF
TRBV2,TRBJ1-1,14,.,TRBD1,TGTGCCAGCAGGGAGACAGGGGGCGCTGCTGAAGCTTTCTTT,CASRETGGAAEAFF
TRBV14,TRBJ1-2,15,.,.,TGTGCCAGCAGCCAAGACCGGCGGGGGGCGTATGGCTACACCTTC,CASSQDRRGAYGYTF
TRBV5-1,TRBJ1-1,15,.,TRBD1,TGCGCCAGCAGCTTGGATCAGGGGGCGGACACTGAAGCTTTCTTT,CASSLDQGADTEAFF
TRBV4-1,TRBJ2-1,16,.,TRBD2,TGCGCCAGCAGCCAAGGGGAGGGTCTCTCCTACAATGAGCAGTTCTTC,CASSQGEGLSYNEQFF
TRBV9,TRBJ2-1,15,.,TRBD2,TGTGCCAGCAGCGTAGGAGGGCTAGCGGGAGTTGCTCAGTTCTTC,CASSVGGLAGVAQFF
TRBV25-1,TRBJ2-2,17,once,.,TGTGCCAGCAGTGACCGGACGGGACACAGGAACACCGGGGAGCTGTTTTTT,CASSDRTGHRNTGELFF
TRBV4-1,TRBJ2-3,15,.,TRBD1,TGCGCCAGCAGCCAACTCCGGACAGGGGTAGATACGCAGTATTTT,CASSQLRTGVDTQYF
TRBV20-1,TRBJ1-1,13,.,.,TGCAGTGCTAGTGGCGGACAGAACACTGAAGCTTTCTTT,CSASGGQNTEAFF
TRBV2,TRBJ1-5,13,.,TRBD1,TGTGCCAGCAGAAGGGACAGTAATCAGCCCCAGCATTTT,CASRRDSNQPQHF
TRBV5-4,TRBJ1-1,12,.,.,TGTGCCAGCAGCTTGGATTCGCGGGAAGCTTTCTTT,CASSLDSREAFF
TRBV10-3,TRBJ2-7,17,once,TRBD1,TGTGCCATCAGTGAGACTAAGGACAGGGGGGTCACCTACGAGCAGTACTTC,CAISETKDRGVTYEQYF
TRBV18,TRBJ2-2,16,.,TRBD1,TGTGCCAGCTCACCTGCTCTACAGGGGAGCACCGGGGAGCTGTTTTTT,CASSPALQGSTGELFF
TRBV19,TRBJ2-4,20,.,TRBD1,TGTGCCAGTAGTATAGATCATACAGGGGGGACAGTGAGAGCCAAAAACATTCAGTACTTC,CASSIDHTGGTVRAKNIQYF